These 17 T cell receptor beta chains were sequenced from one sample in a study of CDR3 diversity in severe acne. Via MiXCR, TCRdb re-called the PCR reads, giving one row per CDR3 protein. This table holds over 70,000 distinct CDR3 sequences, approximately 51% found once. Material: blood. These receptor sequences come from a male donor in good health, without acne.

This sequence joins TRBV18 and TRBJ1-1, with D perhaps TRBD1 (6 bases). Germline V gives CDR1 KGHSH, CDR2 LQKENI. The CDR3 totals 16 residues. The germline V and J ends were trimmed by 3 bases and 1 base, with 15 bases remaining between them. CDR3 DNA sequence: TGTGCCAGCTCACCCTATGGGAGGGGGTCGAACACTGAAGCTTTCTTT. Translating it yields CASSPYGRGSNTEAFF.

The rearrangement joins TRBV15 to TRBJ2-7, with TRBD2 matching 11 bases. CDR3 size: 17 residues. V lost 0 bases and J lost 7; bases outside the gene matches: 11. Germline assignment: CDR1 LNHNV and CDR2 YYDKDF (reference sequence). The CDR3 reads CATSREVTSGSWREQYF. CDR3 DNA sequence: TGTGCCACCAGCAGAGAGGTCACTAGCGGGAGCTGGAGGGAGCAGTACTTC.

This chain uses TRBV5-1 with TRBJ1-4; TRBD1 matches at 9 bases. CDR1 and CDR2 (germline): SGHRS, YFSETQ. Unmatched junction bases numbered 12, after V lost 5 bases and J lost 7 bases. This CDR3 spans 16 amino acids. Here the CDR3 DNA reads TGCGCCAGCAGGTCCTTCGGACAGGGGCACTTTGAAAAACTGTTTTTT. Protein: CASRSFGQGHFEKLFF.

The table lists this clonotype with many counts. This rearrangement joins TRBV28 to TRBJ1-2, with D unclear. Germline V gene lookup returns CDR1 MDHEN and CDR2 SYDVKM. Trimming removed 5 bases at V and 0 bases at J, with 1 base between. This CDR3 is built from 11 residues. The CDR3, as DNA: TGTGCCAGCAGTACTAACTATGGCTACACCTTC. Amino acid sequence: CASSTNYGYTF.

In this sample, this clonotype turned up many times. V gene TRBV2 combines with J gene TRBJ2-5, with 8 nucleotides matching TRBD1. In germline, CDR1 is SNHLY, CDR2 FYNNEI. The CDR3 runs 12 residues. V lost 6 bases to trimming and J lost 5 bases; unmatched junction nucleotides: 2. CDR3 bases: TGTGCCAGCAGCAACAGGGGGGAGACCCAGTACTTC. This sequence encodes CASSNRGETQYF.

This clonotype has only a few counts. This sequence joins TRBV19 and TRBJ1-1; the D is unclear. The CDR3 contains 14 residues. CDR1 and CDR2 (germline): LNHDA, SQIVND (reference sequence). The V end was cut by 4 bases, the J end by 3 bases, with 12 bases between. The CDR3 sequence: CASSRSGVDTEAFF. The CDR3 DNA is TGTGCCAGTAGTAGAAGTGGGGTGGACACTGAAGCTTTCTTT. Drawing the rest from reference TRBV19 and TRBJ1-1, the complete variable domain is DGGITQSPKYLFRKEGQNVTLSCEQNLNHDAMYWYRQDPGQGLRLIYYSQIVNDFQKGDIAEGYSVSREKKESFPLTVTSAQKNPTAFYLCASSRSGVDTEAFFGQGTRLTVV.

The chain links TRBV13 to TRBJ1-2; 9 bases map to TRBD1. V dropped 6 bases and J dropped 3; count of bases not matched to a gene: 5. Germline CDR1 reads PRHDT; CDR2 reads FYEKMQ (reference sequence). The CDR3 has 14 amino acids. The CDR3 DNA reads TGTGCCAGCAGTCGGACAGGGGTAGACTATGGCTACACCTTC. It codes for CASSRTGVDYGYTF.

Worth noting for this clonotype: Lacking the conserved final phenylalanine or tryptophan, this CDR3 likely reflects a read error. The chain recombines TRBV24-1 with TRBJ2-7; D gene unclear. From germline, CDR1 is KGHDR and CDR2 SFDVKD. The CDR3 has 14 residues. The V and J ends lost 6 bases and 0 bases respectively, with 11 bases between them. The CDR3 protein is CATSFGESSYEQYL. DNA for the CDR3: TGTGCCACCAGTTTTGGAGAAAGCTCCTACGAGCAGTACCTC.

The genes are TRBV5-6 and TRBJ1-5; 9 positions agree with TRBD1. V shed 2 bases and J 1 base; nucleotides not matched to a gene: 1. The CDR3 runs to 15 residues. Germline lookup yields CDR1 SGHDT and CDR2 YYEEEE. In DNA, the CDR3 is TGTGCCAGCAGCTTAGGACAGGGGAGCAATCAGCCCCAGCATTTT. Its translation is CASSLGQGSNQPQHF. Full variable domain (outside the CDR3, taken from reference TRBV5-6 and TRBJ1-5): DAGVTQSPTHLIKTRGQQVTLRCSPKSGHDTVSWYQQALGQGPQFIFQYYEEEERQRGNFPDRFSGHQFPNYSSELNVNALLLGDSALYLCASSLGQGSNQPQHFGDGTRLSIL.

The V call is TRBV6-1, the J call TRBJ1-1, with D maybe TRBD1 (5 bases). The germline V gene has CDR1 MNHNS and CDR2 SASEGT. V gave up 6 bases and J gave up 6 bases, with 17 bases separating them. The CDR3 totals 14 residues. The CDR3 here is CASSLVDKEAEAFF. The DNA for the CDR3 is TGTGCCAGCAGCCTAGTGGACAAGGAGGCTGAAGCTTTCTTT.

The rearrangement uses TRBV28 and TRBJ2-7; 7 bases fit TRBD2. J was trimmed by 3 bases and V by 8 bases; bases with no gene match: 10. Germline-derived CDR1 and CDR2 are MDHEN and SYDVKM. The CDR3 totals 14 residues. CDR3 amino acids: CASRASGYLYEQYF. In nucleotides, the CDR3 is TGTGCCAGCCGGGCTAGCGGATATCTCTACGAGCAGTACTTC.

The V call is TRBV20-1, the J call TRBJ1-2; perhaps TRBD1 as D (5 bases). The germline gives CDR1 DFQATT, CDR2 SNEGSKA (reference sequence). This CDR3 spans 14 amino acids. The V end lost 4 bases, the J end lost 6 bases, and 18 bases lay between the germline ends. CDR3 sequence reads: CSAIKPDSNDGYTF. The CDR3 coding sequence is TGCAGTGCTATTAAACCCGACAGCAATGATGGCTACACCTTC.

The chain combines TRBV2 with TRBJ1-1; weak D call: TRBD1 (6 bases). Trimming cost V 7 bases and J 7 bases, with 19 bases left between them. The CDR3 contains 14 residues. CDR1 is SNHLY and CDR2 is FYNNEI in the germline V gene. The CDR3 spells CASKYGQTSSEAFF. The CDR3 region has the DNA TGTGCCAGCAAGTATGGACAGACTTCTAGTGAAGCTTTCTTT. Looking up the rest from reference TRBV2 and TRBJ1-1 gives the full variable domain: EPEVTQTPSHQVTQMGQEVILRCVPISNHLYFYWYRQILGQKVEFLVSFYNNEISEKSEIFDDQFSVERPDGSNFTLKIRSTKLEDSAMYFCASKYGQTSSEAFFGQGTRLTVV.

The sample holds one count of this clonotype. The rearrangement uses TRBV19 and TRBJ2-1; 13 bases match TRBD2. This CDR3 has 16 residues. Germline CDR1 and CDR2: LNHDA and SQIVND (reference sequence). The J segment lost 8 bases and the V segment lost 5 bases, leaving 9 bases of the junction unmatched. CDR3 nucleotide sequence: TGTGCCAGTAGTGCAAGACTAGCGGGGGGCGGGGATGAGCAGTTCTTC. The encoded protein is CASSARLAGGGDEQFF. The whole variable domain, filled in from reference TRBV19 and TRBJ2-1, reads DGGITQSPKYLFRKEGQNVTLSCEQNLNHDAMYWYRQDPGQGLRLIYYSQIVNDFQKGDIAEGYSVSREKKESFPLTVTSAQKNPTAFYLCASSARLAGGGDEQFFGPGTRLTVL.

This clonotype came up many times. J is TRBJ1-2 and V is TRBV30; D gene ambiguous. V was clipped by 2 bases and J by 7 bases, with 14 bases between them. Germline lookup yields CDR1 GTSNPN and CDR2 SVGIG (reference sequence). The CDR3 extends over 13 amino acids. CDR3 residues: CAWSPLWEVGYTF. CDR3 nucleotide sequence: TGTGCCTGGAGTCCGCTTTGGGAGGTTGGCTACACCTTC.

The gene calls are TRBV6-6 and TRBJ2-2; D is unresolved. The CDR3 length is 13 residues. CDR1 and CDR2 (germline): MNHNY, SVGAGI (reference sequence). V was clipped by 2 bases and J by 8 bases, with 9 bases between them. Written as DNA, the CDR3 is TGTGCCAGCAGTTACGACCCGACAGGGGAGCTGTTTTTT. It specifies CASSYDPTGELFF.

CDR3 coding DNA: TGCGCCAGCAGCTTGGATGGCAATGAGCAGTTCTTC. It is translated as CASSLDGNEQFF. The V gene is TRBV5-1, the J gene TRBJ2-1; D call uncertain. The ends were cut back, 0 bases at V and 6 bases at J, with 4 bases in the middle. The CDR3 totals 12 residues. Germline V gene lookup returns CDR1 SGHRS and CDR2 YFSETQ.